This T cell receptor (beta chain) was profiled in a study of cytomegalovirus exposure and HLA in healthy donors. The PCR used 60 Vbeta and 13 Jbeta primers. Using immunoSEQ multiplex PCR, the repertoire was profiled, and TCRdb retains in-frame clones only, with some absent. This table has about 130,000 clones, roughly 77% appearing once. This CDR3 is built from 14 residues. Germline values: CDR1 GTSNPN, CDR2 SVGIG (reference sequence). Trimming cost V 4 bases and J 4 bases; bases outside gene matches: 6. General study points: Most of the CMV-associated TCR beta chains (in a later analysis) appeared to be HLA-restricted.

The donors, nominally healthy at sampling, likely had unrecorded immune exposures. Notes on this clone: Its antigen is as yet unknown.

The specimen was PBMCs. This sequence originates from a woman under 40 in good health and CMV-seronegative. The V and J genes are TRBV30 and TRBJ1-5; 8 positions agree with TRBD1. The CDR3 region is CAWTLQGGNQPQHF. The CDR3 DNA sequence: TGTGCCTGGACGTTACAGGGGGGAAATCAGCCCCAGCATTTT.